The 27 T cell receptor beta chains below were found in one sample sequenced in a study of neurological immune-mediated disorders. MiXCR, applied by TCRdb to the 5' RACE reads, yields one record per CDR3 protein. The sample includes roughly 89,000 distinct CDR3 sequences, just over 2.5% of them seen just once. What was sequenced was PBMCs. These receptors all stem from a woman in her twenties or thirties with multiple sclerosis.

This clonotype was counted at least ten times. This sequence joins TRBV14 and TRBJ1-2; 9 nucleotides agree with TRBD1. CDR1 and CDR2 from the germline V gene are SGHDN and FVKESK. This CDR3 comprises 12 residues. The V and J ends lost 9 bases and 7 bases, in that order; junction bases with no gene match: 6. The CDR3 protein is CASAGTGSGYTF. DNA of the CDR3: TGTGCCAGTGCCGGGACAGGGTCTGGCTACACCTTC.

This clonotype was picked up many times. The J gene is TRBJ2-7, the V gene TRBV7-9; D not certain. Germline V gene data show CDR1 as SEHNR and CDR2 as FQNEAQ (reference sequence). The CDR3 extends over 14 amino acids. The ends were cut back, 1 base at V and 3 bases at J, with 10 bases in the middle. The CDR3 DNA reads TGTGCCAGCAGCTTAGATGGGCCGATCTACGAGCAGTACTTC. It is translated as CASSLDGPIYEQYF.

This clonotype appeared many times. The V call is TRBV12-3 or TRBV12-4, the J call TRBJ1-1; the D is unclear. The ends were cut back, 8 bases at V and 1 base at J, with 14 bases in the middle. The CDR3 has 14 amino acids. CDR3 in DNA: TGTGCCAGCGGCGGGCAGGATTCGAACACTGAAGCTTTCTTT. This gives the protein CASGGQDSNTEAFF.

The sample holds many counts of this clonotype. The genes are TRBV11-2 and TRBJ2-4; D perhaps matches TRBD2 (5 bases). Germline CDR1 and CDR2: SGHAT and FQNNGV. The CDR3 is 15 amino acids. Between the trimmed V and J ends, which lost 4 bases and 8 bases, there was a span of 18 bases. Written as DNA, the CDR3 is TGTGCCAGCAGCTCCAAGACGGGTCCGGGGTACATTCAGTACTTC. Amino acids: CASSSKTGPGYIQYF.

The sample holds many counts of this clonotype. This chain links TRBV12-3 or TRBV12-4 with TRBJ2-1; 7 nucleotides match TRBD2. The CDR3 consists of 15 residues. J gave up 5 bases and V 2 bases, and 6 bases lay outside the gene matches. This CDR3 is CASSLWREYDNEQFF. Written as DNA, the CDR3 is TGTGCCAGCAGTTTATGGCGGGAGTACGACAATGAGCAGTTCTTC.

This clonotype was recorded many times. V gene TRBV5-1 combines with J gene TRBJ1-2; a weak D match, TRBD1 (6 bases). This CDR3 is built from 15 residues. Deletions cut 4 bases from V and 4 bases from J, with 17 bases between. In germline, CDR1 is SGHRS, CDR2 YFSETQ. CDR3 DNA: TGCGCCAGCAGCCCTAGTCCCGGGGGGCCCTATGGCTACACCTTC. It specifies CASSPSPGGPYGYTF.

Only a few counts were recorded for this clonotype. V and J are TRBV27 and TRBJ2-3, with 7 bases fitting TRBD1. Germline V gene data show CDR1 as MNHEY and CDR2 as SMNVEV (reference sequence). The CDR3 spans 15 residues. Trimming took 5 bases from V and 2 from J; bases not matched to a gene: 7. In DNA, the CDR3 is TGTGCCAGCAGTCCCGGGACAGACTACACAGATACGCAGTATTTT. Its protein product is CASSPGTDYTDTQYF.

Ten or more counts support this clonotype. This chain uses TRBV6-1 with TRBJ2-7; the D is unclear. V lost 8 bases to trimming and J lost 6 bases, with 14 bases between them. The CDR3 runs 12 residues. Germline V gene lookup returns CDR1 MNHNS and CDR2 SASEGT. CDR3 sequence: CASYQTLTEQYF. Written as DNA, the CDR3 is TGTGCCAGCTATCAGACCCTCACCGAGCAGTACTTC.

This clonotype appeared many times. V and J are TRBV20-1 and TRBJ2-7; either TRBD1 or TRBD2 may supply D (5 bases each). With 6 bases removed from V and 0 bases from J, the gap between germline ends came to 15 bases. From germline, CDR1 is DFQATT and CDR2 SNEGSKA (reference sequence). This CDR3 is built from 14 residues. CDR3 sequence (DNA): TGCAGTGCCCCGGCCGGGGCGAGCTCCTACGAGCAGTACTTC. Its translation is CSAPAGASSYEQYF.

This clonotype was recorded at least ten times. The chain combines TRBV7-3 with TRBJ1-1; D call uncertain. Trimming removed 0 bases from V and 3 bases from J, with 11 bases in between. Germline V gene data show CDR1 as SGHTA and CDR2 as FQGTGA. This CDR3 contains 15 residues. The CDR3, as DNA: TGTGCCAGCAGCTTAACGGGAGGAGGAGACACTGAAGCTTTCTTT. Translating gives CASSLTGGGDTEAFF.

The table lists this clonotype with many counts. The rearrangement uses TRBV29-1 and TRBJ2-1; TRBD1 might be the D (6 bases). Trimming removed 4 bases at V and 6 bases at J, with 16 bases between. Looked up from germline, CDR1 is SQVTM and CDR2 is ANQGSEA. CDR3 size: 14 residues. DNA of the CDR3: TGCAGCGTTGTCGGGCAGTGGGGGCCCAATGAGCAGTTCTTC. Encoded protein: CSVVGQWGPNEQFF.

This clonotype was counted ten times or more. V and J are TRBV29-1 and TRBJ2-2, with 9 bases aligning to TRBD2. The germline gives CDR1 SQVTM, CDR2 ANQGSEA. The CDR3 covers 14 residues. The junction had 4 bases not matched to a gene; V was cut back by 3 bases and J by 5 bases. This CDR3 reads CSVEKSGRTGELFF. Written as DNA, the CDR3 is TGCAGCGTTGAGAAGAGCGGGAGGACCGGGGAGCTGTTTTTT.

This clonotype was picked up many times. The J gene is TRBJ2-7, the V gene TRBV5-1, with D possibly being TRBD1 (6 bases). Germline lookup yields CDR1 SGHRS and CDR2 YFSETQ. There are 12 residues in the CDR3. V was clipped by 4 bases and J by 6 bases, with 11 bases between them. CDR3 sequence (DNA): TGCGCCAGCAGCATAGACAGGCTCGAGCAGTACTTC. Amino acid sequence: CASSIDRLEQYF.

This clonotype showed up many times. J is TRBJ2-2 and V is TRBV7-9; tentative D call: TRBD1 (5 bases). The CDR3 runs to 16 residues. From germline, CDR1 is SEHNR and CDR2 FQNEAQ (reference sequence). Trimming pared 2 bases from V and 6 bases from J, leaving 16 bases between. The CDR3 DNA reads as TGTGCCAGCAGCTTAAGTAGGGGTGGTTTGCCCGGGGAGCTGTTTTTT. Translated, it gives CASSLSRGGLPGELFF.

This clonotype occurred many times. V and J are TRBV27 and TRBJ1-6; no firm D call. V was clipped by 6 bases and J by 6 bases, with 15 bases between them. Germline values: CDR1 MNHEY, CDR2 SMNVEV (reference sequence). The CDR3 runs to 15 residues. The chain's CDR3 is CASSPRDGGNSPLHF. DNA of the CDR3: TGTGCCAGCAGCCCCCGCGACGGTGGTAATTCACCCCTCCACTTT.

In its sample, this clonotype was seen many times. This sequence joins TRBV10-2 and TRBJ2-7; D is undetermined. V was cut by 5 bases and J by 6 bases, with 14 bases left in between. The germline V gene has CDR1 WSHSY and CDR2 SAAADI. This CDR3 has 13 amino acids. CDR3 nucleotides: TGCGCCAGCAGTAGGGCAAGTTTTGTCGAGCAGTACTTC. Residues: CASSRASFVEQYF.

There are many counts of this clonotype. The chain combines TRBV29-1 with TRBJ2-4, with a weak D call TRBD2 (5 bases). This CDR3 is built from 11 residues. The germline gives CDR1 SQVTM, CDR2 ANQGSEA. Trimming took 6 bases from V and 11 from J, leaving 14 bases between them. DNA for the CDR3: TGCAGCGTCCATAGGGAGTTCGTTCAGTACTTC. Translation gives CSVHREFVQYF.

This clonotype was seen at least ten times. The V call is TRBV5-1, the J call TRBJ2-5; D is undetermined. The CDR3 sequence is 12 residues long. The V end lost 5 bases, the J end lost 5 bases, and 10 bases lay between the germline ends. CDR1 is SGHRS and CDR2 is YFSETQ in the germline V gene. The CDR3, as DNA: TGCGCCAGCAGTTCCGCCCGGGAGACCCAGTACTTC. Translating it yields CASSSARETQYF.

There are a few counts of this clonotype. This chain links TRBV19 with TRBJ1-1, with 7 bases matching TRBD1. Unmatched junction bases numbered 7, after V lost 7 bases and J lost 11 bases. Per germline, CDR1 LNHDA and CDR2 SQIVND (reference sequence). The CDR3 contains 11 residues. The CDR3 sequence: CASIRQGSAFF. The CDR3 nucleotides read TGTGCCAGTATAAGACAGGGTTCTGCTTTCTTT.

This clonotype was counted at least ten times. The chain joins TRBV7-9 to TRBJ2-1; D not resolved. CDR1 is SEHNR and CDR2 is FQNEAQ in the germline V gene (reference sequence). Between the trimmed V and J ends, which lost 2 bases and 4 bases, there was a span of 12 bases. This CDR3 region has 15 residues. CDR3: CASSLSGESYNEQFF. CDR3 in DNA: TGTGCCAGCAGCTTATCGGGTGAGAGTTACAATGAGCAGTTCTTC.

This clonotype has only a few counts. The CDR3 here is CASSLAGLVNEQFF. CDR3 sequence (DNA): TGTGCCAGCAGCTTGGCGGGACTAGTCAATGAGCAGTTCTTC. The chain has TRBV5-6 and TRBJ2-1; 8 bases match TRBD2. J lost 6 bases, V lost 0 bases, and 2 bases had no gene match. The CDR3 covers 14 residues. From germline, CDR1 is SGHDT and CDR2 YYEEEE.

This clonotype was detected many times. V usage is TRBV6-2 or TRBV6-3 and J usage is TRBJ2-4; D might be TRBD2 (6 bases). This CDR3 comprises 11 residues. Looked up from germline, CDR1 is MNHEY and CDR2 is SVGEGT. Trimming shortened V by 4 bases and J by 10 bases, and 8 bases separated the two germline ends. Here the CDR3 reads CASSSGLIQYF. The CDR3 DNA reads TGTGCCAGCAGTTCGGGACTTATTCAGTACTTC.

This clonotype has ten or more counts. The chain is built from TRBV5-6 and TRBJ1-1, with a tentative D call TRBD1 (5 bases). The germline CDR1 and CDR2 sequences are SGHDT and YYEEEE. The germline V and J ends were trimmed by 0 bases and 6 bases, with 15 bases remaining between them. The CDR3 has 15 amino acids. CDR3 protein: CASSLAPTGLAEAFF. DNA for the CDR3: TGTGCCAGCAGCTTGGCCCCCACAGGTTTAGCTGAAGCTTTCTTT.

This clonotype was recorded many times. The chain combines TRBV20-1 with TRBJ2-5; 13 nucleotides match TRBD2. V lost 3 bases and J lost 4; bases outside the gene matches: 8. This CDR3 comprises 16 residues. Germline assignment: CDR1 DFQATT and CDR2 SNEGSKA (reference sequence). CDR3 in DNA: TGCAGTGCTAGTGACGGACTAGCGGGAGTAGGAGAGACCCAGTACTTC. As protein: CSASDGLAGVGETQYF.

This clonotype was counted many times. The V gene is TRBV5-1, the J gene TRBJ1-4; unclear D gene. V lost 5 bases to trimming and J lost 2 bases, with 16 bases between them. Looked up from germline, CDR1 is SGHRS and CDR2 is YFSETQ. The CDR3 covers 16 residues. The DNA for the CDR3 is TGCGCCAGCAGTCCCGGGATCCTGGAGACTAATGAAAAACTGTTTTTT. This sequence encodes CASSPGILETNEKLFF.

Ten or more counts support this clonotype. The chain links TRBV12-3 or TRBV12-4 to TRBJ1-1; no clear D gene. V was trimmed by 6 bases and J by 0 bases, leaving 8 bases between them. The CDR3 sequence is 13 residues long. The CDR3 sequence is CASSKIMNTEAFF. The CDR3 bases are TGTGCCAGCAGCAAAATCATGAACACTGAAGCTTTCTTT.

Many counts were recorded for this clonotype. The rearrangement joins TRBV20-1 to TRBJ2-5, with 7 bases identical to TRBD1. Germline-derived CDR1 and CDR2 are DFQATT and SNEGSKA (reference sequence). The CDR3 covers 14 residues. V gave up 0 bases and J gave up 5 bases; unmatched junction bases: 6. The DNA for the CDR3 is TGCAGTGCTAGAGAAGCCCAGACAGGGGAGACCCAGTACTTC. Amino acid sequence: CSAREAQTGETQYF.